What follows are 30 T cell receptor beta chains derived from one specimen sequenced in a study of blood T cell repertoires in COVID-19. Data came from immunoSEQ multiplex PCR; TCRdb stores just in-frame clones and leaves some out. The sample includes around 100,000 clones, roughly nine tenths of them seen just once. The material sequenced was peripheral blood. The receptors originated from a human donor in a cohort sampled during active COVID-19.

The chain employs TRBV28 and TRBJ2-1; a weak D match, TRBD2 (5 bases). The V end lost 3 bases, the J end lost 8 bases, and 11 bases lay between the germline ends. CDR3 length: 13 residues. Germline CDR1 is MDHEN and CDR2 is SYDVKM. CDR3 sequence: CASSFTGSDEQFF. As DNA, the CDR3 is TGTGCCAGCAGTTTCACGGGGAGCGATGAGCAGTTCTTC.

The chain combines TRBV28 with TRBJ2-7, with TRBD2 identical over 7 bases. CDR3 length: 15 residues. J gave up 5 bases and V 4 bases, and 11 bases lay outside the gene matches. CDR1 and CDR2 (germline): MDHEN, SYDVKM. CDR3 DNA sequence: TGTGCCAGCAGTTCTGGGGCGGGAGCGGTCGACGAGCAGTACTTC. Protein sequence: CASSSGAGAVDEQYF.

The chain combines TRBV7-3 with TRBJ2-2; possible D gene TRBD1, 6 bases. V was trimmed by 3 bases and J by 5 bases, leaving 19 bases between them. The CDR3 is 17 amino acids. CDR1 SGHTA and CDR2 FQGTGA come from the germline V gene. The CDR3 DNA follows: TGTGCCAGCAGCTTTATGGGCCTTGACAGGCTGACCGGGGAGCTGTTTTTT. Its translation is CASSFMGLDRLTGELFF. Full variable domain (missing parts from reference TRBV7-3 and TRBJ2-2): GAGVSQTPSNKVTEKGKYVELRCDPISGHTALYWYRQSLGQGPEFLIYFQGTGAADDSGLPNDRFFAVRPEGSVSTLKIQRTERGDSAVYLCASSFMGLDRLTGELFFGEGSRLTVL.

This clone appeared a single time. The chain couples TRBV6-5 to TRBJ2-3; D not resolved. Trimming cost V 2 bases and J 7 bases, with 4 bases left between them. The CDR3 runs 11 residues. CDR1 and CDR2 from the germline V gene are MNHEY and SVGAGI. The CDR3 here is CASSYAYTQYF. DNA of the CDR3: TGTGCCAGCAGTTACGCGTATACGCAGTATTTT.

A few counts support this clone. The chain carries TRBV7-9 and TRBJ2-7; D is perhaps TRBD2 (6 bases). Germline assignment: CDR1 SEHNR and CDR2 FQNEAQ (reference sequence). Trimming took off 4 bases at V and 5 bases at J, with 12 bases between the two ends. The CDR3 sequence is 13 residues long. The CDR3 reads CASSSGAGNEQYF. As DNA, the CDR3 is TGTGCCAGCAGCTCGGGAGCCGGGAACGAGCAGTACTTC.

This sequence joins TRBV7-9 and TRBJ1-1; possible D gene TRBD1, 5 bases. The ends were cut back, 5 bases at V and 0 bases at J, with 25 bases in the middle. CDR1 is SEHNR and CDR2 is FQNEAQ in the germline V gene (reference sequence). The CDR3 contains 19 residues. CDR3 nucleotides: TGTGCCAGCAGCCCAGGCGGTATAGGGCGGGGCCTCATGAACACTGAAGCTTTCTTT. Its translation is CASSPGGIGRGLMNTEAFF. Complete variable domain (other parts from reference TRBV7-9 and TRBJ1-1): DTGVSQNPRHKITKRGQNVTFRCDPISEHNRLYWYRQTLGQGPEFLTYFQNEAQLEKSRLLSDRFSAERPKGSFSTLEIQRTEQGDSAMYLCASSPGGIGRGLMNTEAFFGQGTRLTVV.

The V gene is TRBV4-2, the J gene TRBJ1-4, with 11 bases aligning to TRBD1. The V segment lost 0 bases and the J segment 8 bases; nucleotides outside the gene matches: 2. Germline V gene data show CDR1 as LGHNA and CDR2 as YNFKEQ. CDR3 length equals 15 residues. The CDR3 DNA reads TGTGCCAGCAGCCAAGATTGGACAGGGGGCGAAAAACTGTTTTTT. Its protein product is CASSQDWTGGEKLFF.

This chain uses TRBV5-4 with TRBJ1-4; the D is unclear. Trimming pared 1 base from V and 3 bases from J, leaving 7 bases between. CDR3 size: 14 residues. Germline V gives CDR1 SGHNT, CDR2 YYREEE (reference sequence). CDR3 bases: TGTGCCAGCAGCTTGAGAGCCCCTAATGAAAAACTGTTTTTT. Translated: CASSLRAPNEKLFF.

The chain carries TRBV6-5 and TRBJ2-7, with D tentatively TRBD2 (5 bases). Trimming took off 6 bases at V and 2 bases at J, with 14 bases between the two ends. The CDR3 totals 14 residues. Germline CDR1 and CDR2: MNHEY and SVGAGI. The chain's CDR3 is CASRPLRDTYEQYF. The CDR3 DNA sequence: TGTGCCAGCAGGCCTTTGAGGGATACCTACGAGCAGTACTTC.

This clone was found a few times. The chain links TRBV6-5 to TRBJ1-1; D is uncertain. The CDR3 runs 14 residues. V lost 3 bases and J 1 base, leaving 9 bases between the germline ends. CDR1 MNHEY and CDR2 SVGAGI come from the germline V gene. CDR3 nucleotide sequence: TGTGCCAGCAGTTATGGCGGAGAGAACACTGAAGCTTTCTTT. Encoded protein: CASSYGGENTEAFF.

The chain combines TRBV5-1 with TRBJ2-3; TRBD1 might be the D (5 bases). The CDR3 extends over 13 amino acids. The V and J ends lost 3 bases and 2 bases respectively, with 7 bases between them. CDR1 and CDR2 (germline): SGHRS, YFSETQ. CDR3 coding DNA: TGCGCCAGCAGCTCGGACAACACAGATACGCAGTATTTT. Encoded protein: CASSSDNTDTQYF.

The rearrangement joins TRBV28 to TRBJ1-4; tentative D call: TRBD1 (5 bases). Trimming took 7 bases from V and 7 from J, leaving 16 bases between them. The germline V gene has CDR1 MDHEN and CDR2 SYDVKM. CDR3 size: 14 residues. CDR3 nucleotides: TGTGCCAGCACCGAAGGCGGGGGGATTGAAAAACTGTTTTTT. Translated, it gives CASTEGGGIEKLFF.

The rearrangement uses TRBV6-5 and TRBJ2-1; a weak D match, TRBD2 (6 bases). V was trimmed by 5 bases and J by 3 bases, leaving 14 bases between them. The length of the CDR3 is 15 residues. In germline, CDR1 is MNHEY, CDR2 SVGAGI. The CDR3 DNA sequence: TGTGCCAGCAGTAGTCCGCGGGACGGCTACAATGAGCAGTTCTTC. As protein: CASSSPRDGYNEQFF.

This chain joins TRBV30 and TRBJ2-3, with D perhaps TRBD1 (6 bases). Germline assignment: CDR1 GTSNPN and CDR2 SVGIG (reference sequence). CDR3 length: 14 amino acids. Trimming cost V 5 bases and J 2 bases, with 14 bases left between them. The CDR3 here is CAWGTGQTTDTQYF. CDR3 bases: TGTGCCTGGGGAACGGGACAAACCACAGATACGCAGTATTTT.

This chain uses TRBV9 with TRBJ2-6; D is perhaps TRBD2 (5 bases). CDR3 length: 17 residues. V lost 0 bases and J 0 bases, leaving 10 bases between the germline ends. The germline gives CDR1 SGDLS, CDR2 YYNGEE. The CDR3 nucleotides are TGTGCCAGCAGCGTAGAACCAGAGGGCTCTGGGGCCAACGTCCTGACTTTC. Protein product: CASSVEPEGSGANVLTF. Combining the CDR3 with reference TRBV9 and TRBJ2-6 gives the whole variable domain DSGVTQTPKHLITATGQRVTLRCSPRSGDLSVYWYQQSLDQGLQFLIQYYNGEERAKGNILERFSAQQFPDLHSELNLSSLELGDSALYFCASSVEPEGSGANVLTFGAGSRLTVL.

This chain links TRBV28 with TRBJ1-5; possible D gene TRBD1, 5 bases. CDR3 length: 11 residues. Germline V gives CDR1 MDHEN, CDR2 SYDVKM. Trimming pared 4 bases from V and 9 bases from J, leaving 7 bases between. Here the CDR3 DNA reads TGTGCCAGCAGTTCCACAGGGCCCCAGCATTTT. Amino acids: CASSSTGPQHF.

CDR3 region: CSGGTVSGELFF. The CDR3 coding sequence is TGCAGCGGTGGGACAGTTTCAGGGGAGCTGTTTTTT. J is TRBJ2-2 and V is TRBV29-1, with 7 nucleotides matching TRBD1. From germline, CDR1 is SQVTM and CDR2 ANQGSEA. V gave up 7 bases and J gave up 8 bases; unmatched junction bases: 7. The CDR3 length is 12 residues.

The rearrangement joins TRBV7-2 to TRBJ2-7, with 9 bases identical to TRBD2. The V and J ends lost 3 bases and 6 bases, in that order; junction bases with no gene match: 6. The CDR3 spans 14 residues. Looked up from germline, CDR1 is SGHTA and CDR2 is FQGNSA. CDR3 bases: TGTGCCAGCAGCTTGCCGGGACTAGCTGGCGAGCAGTACTTC. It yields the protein CASSLPGLAGEQYF.

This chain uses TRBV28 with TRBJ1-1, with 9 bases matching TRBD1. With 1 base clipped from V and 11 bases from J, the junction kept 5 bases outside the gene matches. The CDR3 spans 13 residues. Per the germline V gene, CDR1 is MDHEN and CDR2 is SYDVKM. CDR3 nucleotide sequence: TGTGCCAGCAGTTTATCCCCGGGACAGGGCGCTTTCTTT. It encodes CASSLSPGQGAFF.

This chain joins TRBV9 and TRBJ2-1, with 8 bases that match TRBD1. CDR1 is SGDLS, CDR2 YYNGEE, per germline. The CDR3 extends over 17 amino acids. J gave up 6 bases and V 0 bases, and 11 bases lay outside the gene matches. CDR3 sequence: CASSVGVHGTGLNEQFF. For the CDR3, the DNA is TGTGCCAGCAGCGTAGGGGTCCACGGGACAGGTCTCAATGAGCAGTTCTTC.

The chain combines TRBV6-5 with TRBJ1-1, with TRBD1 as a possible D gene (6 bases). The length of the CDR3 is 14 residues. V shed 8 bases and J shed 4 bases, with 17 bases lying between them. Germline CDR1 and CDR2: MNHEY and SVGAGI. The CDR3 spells CASANRDVSTEAFF. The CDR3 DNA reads TGTGCCAGCGCCAACAGGGACGTGAGCACTGAAGCTTTCTTT.

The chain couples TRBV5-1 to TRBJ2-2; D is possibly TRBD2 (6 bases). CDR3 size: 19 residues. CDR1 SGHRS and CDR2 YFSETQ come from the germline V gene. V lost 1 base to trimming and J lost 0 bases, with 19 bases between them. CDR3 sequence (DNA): TGCGCCAGCAGCTTGAAATGGCCGGGAGAAGACCCGAACACCGGGGAGCTGTTTTTT. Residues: CASSLKWPGEDPNTGELFF.

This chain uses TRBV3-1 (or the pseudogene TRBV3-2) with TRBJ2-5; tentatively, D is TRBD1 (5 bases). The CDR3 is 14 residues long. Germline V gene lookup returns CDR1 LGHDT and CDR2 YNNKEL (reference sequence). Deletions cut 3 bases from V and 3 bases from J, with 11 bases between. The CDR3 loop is CASSQDTLKETQYF. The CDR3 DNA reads TGTGCCAGCAGCCAGGACACGCTTAAAGAGACCCAGTACTTC.

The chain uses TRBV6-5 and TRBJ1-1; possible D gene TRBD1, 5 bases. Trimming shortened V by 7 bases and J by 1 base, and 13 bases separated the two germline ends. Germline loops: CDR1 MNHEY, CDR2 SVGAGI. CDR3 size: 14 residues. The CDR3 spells CASIVTGENTEAFF. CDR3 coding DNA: TGTGCCAGCATCGTTACAGGAGAGAACACTGAAGCTTTCTTT.

CDR3: CASSLLGQGKNEQYF. CDR3 nucleotide sequence: TGTGCCAGCAGTTTATTGGGACAGGGGAAGAACGAGCAGTACTTC. This sequence joins TRBV28 and TRBJ2-7, with 10 bases aligning to TRBD1. Looked up from germline, CDR1 is MDHEN and CDR2 is SYDVKM. The CDR3 sequence is 15 residues long. Trimming cost V 1 base and J 5 bases; bases outside gene matches: 5. The entire variable domain, with the rest obtained from reference TRBV28 and TRBJ2-7, is as follows: DVKVTQSSRYLVKRTGEKVFLECVQDMDHENMFWYRQDPGLGLRLIYFSYDVKMKEKGDIPEGYSVSREKKERFSLILESASTNQTSMYLCASSLLGQGKNEQYFGPGTRLTVT.

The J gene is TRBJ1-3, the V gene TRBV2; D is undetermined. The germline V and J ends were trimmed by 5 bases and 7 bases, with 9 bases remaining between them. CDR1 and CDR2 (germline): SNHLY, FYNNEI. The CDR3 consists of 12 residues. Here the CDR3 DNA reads TGTGCCAGCAGTTCGGGTCGGAACACCATATATTTT. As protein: CASSSGRNTIYF.

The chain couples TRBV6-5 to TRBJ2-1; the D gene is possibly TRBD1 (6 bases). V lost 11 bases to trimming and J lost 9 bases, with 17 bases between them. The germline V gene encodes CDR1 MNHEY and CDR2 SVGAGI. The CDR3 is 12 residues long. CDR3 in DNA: TGTGCCTCTGGGGGCGGAACAATTGAGCAGTTCTTC. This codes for CASGGGTIEQFF.

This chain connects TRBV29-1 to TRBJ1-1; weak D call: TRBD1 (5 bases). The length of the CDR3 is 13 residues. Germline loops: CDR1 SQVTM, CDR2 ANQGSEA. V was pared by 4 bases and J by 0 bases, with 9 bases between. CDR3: CSVGGTVNTEAFF. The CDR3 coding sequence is TGCAGCGTTGGGGGCACAGTGAACACTGAAGCTTTCTTT.

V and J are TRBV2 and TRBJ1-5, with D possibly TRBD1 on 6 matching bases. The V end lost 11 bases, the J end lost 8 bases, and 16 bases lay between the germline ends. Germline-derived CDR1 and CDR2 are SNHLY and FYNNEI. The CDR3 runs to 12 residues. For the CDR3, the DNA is TGTGCCGTCCGAGGGGGGGGAAAGCCCCAGCATTTT. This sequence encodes CAVRGGGKPQHF.

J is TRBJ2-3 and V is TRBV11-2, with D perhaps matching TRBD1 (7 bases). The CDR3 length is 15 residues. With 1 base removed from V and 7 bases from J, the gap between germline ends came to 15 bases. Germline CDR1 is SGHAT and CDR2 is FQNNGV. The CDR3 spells CASSLGPQGGYTQYF. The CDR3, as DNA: TGTGCCAGCAGCTTAGGGCCTCAGGGGGGCTATACGCAGTATTTT.